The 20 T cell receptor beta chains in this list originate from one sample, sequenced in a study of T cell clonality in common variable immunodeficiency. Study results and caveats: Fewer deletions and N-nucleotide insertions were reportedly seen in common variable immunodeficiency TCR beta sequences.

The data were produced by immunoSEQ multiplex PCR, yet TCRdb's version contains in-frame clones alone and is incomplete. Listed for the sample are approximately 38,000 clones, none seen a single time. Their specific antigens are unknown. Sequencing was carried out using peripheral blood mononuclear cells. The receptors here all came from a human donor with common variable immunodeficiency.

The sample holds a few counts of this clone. The CDR3 sequence is CASSPTPGAYTAATNEKLFF. The CDR3 DNA, read in part, is TGTGCCAGCTCACCGACTCCTGGAGCTTACACCGCTGCGACTAATGAAAAA. The chain has TRBV18 and TRBJ1-4; the D is unclear. The sequenced fragment ends 3 residues before the CDR3 boundary, so the rest is inferred from the germline J gene. V was pared by 3 bases and J by 2 bases, with 25 bases between. CDR1 and CDR2 from the germline V gene are KGHSH and LQKENI. The CDR3 runs 20 residues.

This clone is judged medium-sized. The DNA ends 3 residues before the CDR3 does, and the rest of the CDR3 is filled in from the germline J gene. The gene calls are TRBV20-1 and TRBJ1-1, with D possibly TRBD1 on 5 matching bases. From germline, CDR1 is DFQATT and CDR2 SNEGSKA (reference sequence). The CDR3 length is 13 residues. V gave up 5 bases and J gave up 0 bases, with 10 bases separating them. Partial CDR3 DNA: TGCAGTGCTGAAGACAGATTGAACACTGAA. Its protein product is CSAEDRLNTE. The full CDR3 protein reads CSAEDRLNTEAFF.

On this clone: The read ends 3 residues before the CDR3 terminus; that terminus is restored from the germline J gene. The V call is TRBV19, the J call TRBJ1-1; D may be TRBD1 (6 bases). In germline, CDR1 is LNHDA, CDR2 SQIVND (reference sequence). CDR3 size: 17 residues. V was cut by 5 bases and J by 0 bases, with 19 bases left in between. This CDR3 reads CASSPKAGANMNTEAFF. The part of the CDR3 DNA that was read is TGTGCCAGTAGTCCTAAGGCAGGGGCCAACATGAACACTGAA.

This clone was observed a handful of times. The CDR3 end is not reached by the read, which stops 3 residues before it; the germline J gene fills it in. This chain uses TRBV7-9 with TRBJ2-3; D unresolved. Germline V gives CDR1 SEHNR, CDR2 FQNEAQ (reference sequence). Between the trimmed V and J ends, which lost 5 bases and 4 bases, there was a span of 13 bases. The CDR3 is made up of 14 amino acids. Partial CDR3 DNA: TGTGCCAGCAGCCCAGACACGGCCCCAGATACG. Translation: CASSPDTAPDT. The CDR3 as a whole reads CASSPDTAPDTQYF.

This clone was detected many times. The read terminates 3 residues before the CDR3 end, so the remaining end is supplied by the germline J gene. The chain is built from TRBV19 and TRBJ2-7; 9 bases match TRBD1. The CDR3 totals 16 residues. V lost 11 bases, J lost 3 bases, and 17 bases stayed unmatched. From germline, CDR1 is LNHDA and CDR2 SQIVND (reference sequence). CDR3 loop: CAHGIERGQGFYEQYF. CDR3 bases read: TGTGCCCATGGGATAGAGAGGGGACAGGGATTCTACGAG.

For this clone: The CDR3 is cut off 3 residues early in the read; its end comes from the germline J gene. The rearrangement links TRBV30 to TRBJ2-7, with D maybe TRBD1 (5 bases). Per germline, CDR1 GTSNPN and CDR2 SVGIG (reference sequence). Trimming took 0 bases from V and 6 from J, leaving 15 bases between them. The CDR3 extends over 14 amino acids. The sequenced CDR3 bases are TGTGCCTGGAGTGTCAGGGTGATGTCGACCGAG. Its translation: CAWSVRVMSTE. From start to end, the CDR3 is CAWSVRVMSTEQYF.

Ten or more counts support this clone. The CDR3 spells CSAREAGGPYNEQFF. The sequenced part of the CDR3 DNA is TGCAGTGCTAGAGAGGCGGGAGGGCCCTACAATGAG. The chain uses TRBV20-1 and TRBJ2-1; 9 bases align to TRBD2. The read falls 3 residues short of the CDR3 end, and the missing part is taken from the germline J gene. V lost 0 bases and J lost 2; bases outside the gene matches: 2. The CDR3 is 15 residues long. Germline assignment: CDR1 DFQATT and CDR2 SNEGSKA (reference sequence).

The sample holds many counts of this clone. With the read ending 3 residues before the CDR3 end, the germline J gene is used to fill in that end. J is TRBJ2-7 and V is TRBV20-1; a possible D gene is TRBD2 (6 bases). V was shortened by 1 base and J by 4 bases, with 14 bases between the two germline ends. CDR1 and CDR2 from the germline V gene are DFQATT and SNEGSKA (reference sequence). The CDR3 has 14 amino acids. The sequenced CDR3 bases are TGCAGTGCTAGAGCGGCTAGCGAGACGTACGAG. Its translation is CSARAASETYE. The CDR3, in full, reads CSARAASETYEQYF.

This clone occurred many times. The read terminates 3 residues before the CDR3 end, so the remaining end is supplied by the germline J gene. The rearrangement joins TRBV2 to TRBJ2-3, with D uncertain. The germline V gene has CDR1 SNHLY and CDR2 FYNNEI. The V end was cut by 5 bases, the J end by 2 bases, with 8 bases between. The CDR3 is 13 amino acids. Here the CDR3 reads CASSPPYTDTQYF. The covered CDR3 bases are TGTGCCAGCAGTCCCCCCTACACAGATACG.

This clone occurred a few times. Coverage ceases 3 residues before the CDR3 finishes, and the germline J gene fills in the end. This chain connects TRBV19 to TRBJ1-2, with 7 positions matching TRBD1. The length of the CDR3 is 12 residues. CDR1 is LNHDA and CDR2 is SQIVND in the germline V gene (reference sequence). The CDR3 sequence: CASSRQGGGYTF. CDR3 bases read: TGTGCCAGTAGCAGACAGGGTGGGGGC.

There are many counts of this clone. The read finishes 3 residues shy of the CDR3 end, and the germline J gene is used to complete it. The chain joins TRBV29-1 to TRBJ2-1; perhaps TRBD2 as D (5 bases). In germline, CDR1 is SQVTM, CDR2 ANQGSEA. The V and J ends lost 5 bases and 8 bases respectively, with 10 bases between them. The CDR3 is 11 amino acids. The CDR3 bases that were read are TGCAGCGTTAGAGCTAGCCATGAG. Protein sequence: CSVRASHE. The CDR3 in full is CSVRASHEQFF.

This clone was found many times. CDR3 bases read: TGCAGTGCGGGGGGGAGGTGGGCCCCTCGGTCCTACAATGAG. Protein product: CSAGGRWAPRSYNE. The whole CDR3 sequence is CSAGGRWAPRSYNEQFF. The gene calls are TRBV20-1 and TRBJ2-1; 7 bases align to TRBD2. The read finishes 3 residues shy of the CDR3 end, and the germline J gene is used to complete it. The V and J ends lost 6 bases and 1 base, in that order; junction bases with no gene match: 15. The CDR3 consists of 17 residues. Germline V gene lookup returns CDR1 DFQATT and CDR2 SNEGSKA (reference sequence).

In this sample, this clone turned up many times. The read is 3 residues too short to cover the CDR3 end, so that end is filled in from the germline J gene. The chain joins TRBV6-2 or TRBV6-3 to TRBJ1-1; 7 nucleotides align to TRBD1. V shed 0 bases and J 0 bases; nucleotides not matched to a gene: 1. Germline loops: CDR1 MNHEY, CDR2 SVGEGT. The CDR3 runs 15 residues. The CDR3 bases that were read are TGTGCCAGCAGTTACTCAGGGGGCCTGAACACTGAA. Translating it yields CASSYSGGLNTE. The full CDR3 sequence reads CASSYSGGLNTEAFF.

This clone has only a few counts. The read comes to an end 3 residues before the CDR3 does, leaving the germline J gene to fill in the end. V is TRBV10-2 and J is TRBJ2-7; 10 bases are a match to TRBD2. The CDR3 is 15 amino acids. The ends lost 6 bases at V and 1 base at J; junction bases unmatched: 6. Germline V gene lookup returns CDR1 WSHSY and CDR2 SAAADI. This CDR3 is CASSQTSGTSYEQYF. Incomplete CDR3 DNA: TGCGCCAGCAGCCAAACTAGCGGGACTTCCTACGAG.

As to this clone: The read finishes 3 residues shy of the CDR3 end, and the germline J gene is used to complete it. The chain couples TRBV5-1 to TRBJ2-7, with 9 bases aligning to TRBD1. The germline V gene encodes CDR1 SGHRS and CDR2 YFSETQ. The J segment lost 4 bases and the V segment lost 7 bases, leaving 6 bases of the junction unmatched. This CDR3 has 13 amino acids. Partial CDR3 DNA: TGCGCCAGCCGGACAGGGGAAGGGTACGAG. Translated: CASRTGEGYE. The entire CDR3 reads CASRTGEGYEQYF.

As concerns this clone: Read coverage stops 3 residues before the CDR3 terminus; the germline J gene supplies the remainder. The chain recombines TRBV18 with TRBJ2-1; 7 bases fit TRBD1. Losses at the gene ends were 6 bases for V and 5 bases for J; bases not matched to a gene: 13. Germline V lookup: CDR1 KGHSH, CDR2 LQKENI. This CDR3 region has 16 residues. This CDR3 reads CASSLEGTAIHNEQFF. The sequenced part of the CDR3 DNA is TGTGCCAGCTCCCTAGAAGGGACAGCGATCCACAATGAG. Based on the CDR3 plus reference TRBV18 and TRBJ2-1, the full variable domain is NAGVMQNPRHLVRRRGQEARLRCSPMKGHSHVYWYRQLPEEGLKFMVYLQKENIIDESGMPKERFSAEFPKEGPSILRIQQVVRGDSAAYFCASSLEGTAIHNEQFFGPGTRLTVL.

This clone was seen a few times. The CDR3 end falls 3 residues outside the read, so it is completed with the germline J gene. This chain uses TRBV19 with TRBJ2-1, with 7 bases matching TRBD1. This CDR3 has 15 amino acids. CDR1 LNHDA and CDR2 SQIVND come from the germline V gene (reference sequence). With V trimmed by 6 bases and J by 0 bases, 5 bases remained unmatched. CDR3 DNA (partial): TGTGCCAGTAGACAGGACAGGTCCTCCTACAATGAG. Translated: CASRQDRSSYNE. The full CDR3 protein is CASRQDRSSYNEQFF.

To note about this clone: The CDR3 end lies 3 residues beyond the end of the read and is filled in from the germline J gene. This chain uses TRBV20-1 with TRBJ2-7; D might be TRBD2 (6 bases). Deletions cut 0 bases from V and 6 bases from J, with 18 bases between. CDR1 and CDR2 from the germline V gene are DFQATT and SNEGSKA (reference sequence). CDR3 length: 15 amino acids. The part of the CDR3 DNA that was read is TGCAGTGCTAGAGATAGGGAGGCAGGGAAGGGCGAG. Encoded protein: CSARDREAGKGE. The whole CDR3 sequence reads CSARDREAGKGEQYF.

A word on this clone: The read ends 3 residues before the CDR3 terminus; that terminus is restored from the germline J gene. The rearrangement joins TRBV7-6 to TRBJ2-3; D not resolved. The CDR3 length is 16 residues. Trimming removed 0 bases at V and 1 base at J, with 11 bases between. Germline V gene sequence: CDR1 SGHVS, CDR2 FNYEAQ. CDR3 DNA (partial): TGTGCCAGCAGCTTAGCGCTCCCACGGGGCACAGATACG. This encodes CASSLALPRGTDT. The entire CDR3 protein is CASSLALPRGTDTQYF.

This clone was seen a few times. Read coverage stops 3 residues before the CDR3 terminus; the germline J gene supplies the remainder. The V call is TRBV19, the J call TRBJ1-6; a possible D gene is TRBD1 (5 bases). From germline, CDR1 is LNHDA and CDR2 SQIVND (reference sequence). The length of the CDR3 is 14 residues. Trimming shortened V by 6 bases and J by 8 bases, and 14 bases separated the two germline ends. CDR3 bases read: TGTGCCAGTAGCCCAGGGAATACGTATTCACCC. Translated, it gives CASSPGNTYSP. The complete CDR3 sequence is CASSPGNTYSPLHF.